A single sample is the source of the 4 T cell receptor beta chains below, sequenced in a study of T cells in Graves' hyperthyroidism and ophthalmopathy. RNA transcripts were the template for amplifying TCR beta CDR3 regions. Primed by the HTBI set, a first-round RT-PCR was run on the TCR CDR3. MiXCR, run by TCRdb on the multiplex PCR reads, gives a single entry per CDR3 protein. The sample has approximately 620,000 distinct CDR3 sequences; around 15% are singletons. The sample was blood. These receptors came from a woman aged 40 to 49 with Graves' ophthalmopathy.

Details on this clonotype: A clone one base away is much larger, so this may be a read error. V usage is TRBV28 and J usage is TRBJ1-3; D not certain. CDR1 MDHEN and CDR2 SYDVKM come from the germline V gene. The CDR3 extends over 14 amino acids. The germline V and J ends were trimmed by 7 bases and 7 bases, with 17 bases remaining between them. As DNA, the CDR3 is TGTGCCAGCACCCCCGCGCGGGGTTCGAACACCATATATTTT. It specifies CASTPARGSNTIYF. The entire variable domain, with the rest obtained from reference TRBV28 and TRBJ1-3, is as follows: DVKVTQSSRYLVKRTGEKVFLECVQDMDHENMFWYRQDPGLGLRLIYFSYDVKMKEKGDIPEGYSVSREKKERFSLILESASTNQTSMYLCASTPARGSNTIYFGEGSWLTVV.

This clonotype was counted many times. The chain is built from TRBV11-2 and TRBJ2-3; D remains ambiguous. CDR3 size: 14 residues. Deletions cut 5 bases from V and 4 bases from J, with 13 bases between. The germline V gene has CDR1 SGHAT and CDR2 FQNNGV. CDR3 amino acids: CASSRAAQADTQYF. For the CDR3, the DNA is TGTGCCAGCAGCCGGGCGGCTCAGGCAGATACGCAGTATTTT.

This clonotype was observed a handful of times. The chain joins TRBV27 to TRBJ2-7; D possibly corresponds to TRBD2 (5 bases). CDR1 and CDR2 (germline): MNHEY, SMNVEV (reference sequence). The CDR3 consists of 13 residues. Trimming shortened V by 3 bases and J by 7 bases, and 13 bases separated the two germline ends. In DNA, the CDR3 is TGTGCCAGCAGTTTGGCCGGGATGGGTGAGCAGTACTTC. This gives the protein CASSLAGMGEQYF.

This clonotype was picked up a small number of times. This CDR3 is CSARGYRGQNQPQHF. DNA of the CDR3: TGCAGTGCTAGAGGGTACAGGGGGCAAAATCAGCCCCAGCATTTT. This chain links TRBV20-1 with TRBJ1-5; 9 bases are shared with TRBD1. The germline gives CDR1 DFQATT, CDR2 SNEGSKA (reference sequence). The V and J ends lost 1 base and 4 bases, in that order; junction bases with no gene match: 5. The CDR3 contains 15 residues.